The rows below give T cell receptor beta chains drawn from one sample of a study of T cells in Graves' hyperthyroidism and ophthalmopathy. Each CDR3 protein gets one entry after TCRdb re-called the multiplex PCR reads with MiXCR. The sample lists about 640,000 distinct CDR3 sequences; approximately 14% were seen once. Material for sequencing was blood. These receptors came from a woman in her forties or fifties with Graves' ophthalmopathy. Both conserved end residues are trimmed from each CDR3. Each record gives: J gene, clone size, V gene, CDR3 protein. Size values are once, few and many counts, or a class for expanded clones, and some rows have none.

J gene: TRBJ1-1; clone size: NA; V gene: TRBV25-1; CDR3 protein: ASSKASDTEAF
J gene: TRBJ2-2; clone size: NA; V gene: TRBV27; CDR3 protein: AIKPRNTGELF
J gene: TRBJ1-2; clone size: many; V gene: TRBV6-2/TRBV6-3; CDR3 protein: ASSYLGRTGYGYT
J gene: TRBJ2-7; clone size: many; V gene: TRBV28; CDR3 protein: ASSETSRYEQY
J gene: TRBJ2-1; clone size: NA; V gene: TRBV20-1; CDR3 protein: SARDSLAGGPPYNEQF
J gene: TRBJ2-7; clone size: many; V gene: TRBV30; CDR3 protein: AWSSLAGAYEQY
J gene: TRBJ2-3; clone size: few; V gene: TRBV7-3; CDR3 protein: ASSLTTYSYDTQY
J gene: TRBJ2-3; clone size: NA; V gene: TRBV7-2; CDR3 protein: ASSLVGPSASGRPHTQY
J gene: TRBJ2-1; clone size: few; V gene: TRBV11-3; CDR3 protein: ASSPAWRVGEQF
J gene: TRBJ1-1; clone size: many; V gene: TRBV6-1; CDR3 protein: ASSPTAYEAF
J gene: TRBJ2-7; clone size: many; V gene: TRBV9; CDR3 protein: ASSVGSGPGYEQY
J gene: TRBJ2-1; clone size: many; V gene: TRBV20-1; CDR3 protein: SVRGPWDEQF
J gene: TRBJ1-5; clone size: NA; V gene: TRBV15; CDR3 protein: ATSRTRGINQPQH
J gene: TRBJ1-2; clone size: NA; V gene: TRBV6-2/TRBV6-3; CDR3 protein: ASTLDRDLYGYT
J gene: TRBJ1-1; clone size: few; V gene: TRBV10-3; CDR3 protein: AISESKGGLGTEAF
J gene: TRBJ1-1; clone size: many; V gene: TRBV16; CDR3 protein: ASSQFRGRGDTEAF
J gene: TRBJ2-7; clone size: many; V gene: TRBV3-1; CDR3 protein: ASSHPGLPYEQY
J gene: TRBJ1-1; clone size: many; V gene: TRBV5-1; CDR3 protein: ASSAQQGMNTEAF
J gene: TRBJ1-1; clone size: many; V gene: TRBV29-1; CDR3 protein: SVDGQGAKTEAF
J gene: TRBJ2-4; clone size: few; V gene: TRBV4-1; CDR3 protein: ASSQDDRVSYIQY
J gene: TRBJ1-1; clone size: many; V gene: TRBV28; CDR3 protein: ASSNQGQGAF
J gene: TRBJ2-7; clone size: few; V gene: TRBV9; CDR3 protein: ASSATGGGEQY
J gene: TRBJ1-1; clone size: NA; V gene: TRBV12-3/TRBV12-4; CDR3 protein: ASTLTGGTEAF
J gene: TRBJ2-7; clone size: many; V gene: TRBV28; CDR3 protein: ASSWSGKDEQY
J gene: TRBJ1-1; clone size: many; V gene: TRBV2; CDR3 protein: ATPLNTEAF
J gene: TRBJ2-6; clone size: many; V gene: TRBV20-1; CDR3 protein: SAMGVGSGANVLT
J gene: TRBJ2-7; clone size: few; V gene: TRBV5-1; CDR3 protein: ASSIGGRGSYEQY
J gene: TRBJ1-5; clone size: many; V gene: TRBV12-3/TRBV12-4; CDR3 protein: ASSFRYSNQPQH
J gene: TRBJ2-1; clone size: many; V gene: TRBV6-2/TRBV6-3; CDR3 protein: ASSLAGWDNEQF
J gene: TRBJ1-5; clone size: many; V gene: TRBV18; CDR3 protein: ASSPQRRNSNQPQH
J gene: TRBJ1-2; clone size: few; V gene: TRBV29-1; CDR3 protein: SVWTGWGYT
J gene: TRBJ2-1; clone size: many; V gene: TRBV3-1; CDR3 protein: ASTATRDEQF
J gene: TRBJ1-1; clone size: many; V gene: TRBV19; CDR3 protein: ASSKPIGTSDTEAF
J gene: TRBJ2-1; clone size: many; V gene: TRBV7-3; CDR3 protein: ASSFIRGRHGNEQF
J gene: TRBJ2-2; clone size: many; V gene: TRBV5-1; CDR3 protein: ASRDGRQGDAGELF
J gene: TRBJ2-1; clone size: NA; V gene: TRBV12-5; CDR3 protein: ASGPSGGLAGENRLHNEQF
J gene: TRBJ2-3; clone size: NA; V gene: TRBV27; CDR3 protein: ASSLFGSGITDTQY
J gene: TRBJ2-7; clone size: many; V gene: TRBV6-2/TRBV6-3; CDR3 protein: ASGISGQMAYEQY
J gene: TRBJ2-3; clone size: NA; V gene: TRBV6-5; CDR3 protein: ASSYSNWRAHTSTDTQY
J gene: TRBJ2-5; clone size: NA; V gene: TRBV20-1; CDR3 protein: SARDLGSGETQY
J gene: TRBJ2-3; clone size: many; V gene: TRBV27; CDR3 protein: ASSFVVGTDTQY
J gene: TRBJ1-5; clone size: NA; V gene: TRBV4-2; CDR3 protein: ASSQDPQGLLQPQH
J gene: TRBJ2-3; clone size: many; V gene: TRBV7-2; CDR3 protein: ASSSRLAGGVDTQY
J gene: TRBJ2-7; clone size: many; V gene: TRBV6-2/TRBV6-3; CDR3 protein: ASSATRGPGEQY
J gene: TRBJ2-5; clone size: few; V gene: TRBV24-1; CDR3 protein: ATSDRARGGETQY
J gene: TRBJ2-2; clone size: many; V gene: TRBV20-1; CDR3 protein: SASLTEENTRELF
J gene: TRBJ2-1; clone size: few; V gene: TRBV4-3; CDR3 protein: ASSQEHYPFEQF
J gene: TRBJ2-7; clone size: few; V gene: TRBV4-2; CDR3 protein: ASSHPTGGEQY
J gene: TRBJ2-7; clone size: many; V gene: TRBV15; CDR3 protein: ATSREVGEQY
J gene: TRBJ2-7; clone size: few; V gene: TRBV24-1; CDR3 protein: ATSDSDSSPFYEQY
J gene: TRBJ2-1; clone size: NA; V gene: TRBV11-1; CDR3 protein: ASSLGAIWDYNEQF
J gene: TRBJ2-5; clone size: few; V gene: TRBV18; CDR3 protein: ASSPKSGTGADQETQY
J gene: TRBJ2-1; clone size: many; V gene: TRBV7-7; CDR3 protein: ASSWTGGTEQF